This TCR beta chain was profiled in a study of technical replicates of blood from a handful of donors. The CDR3 is 13 amino acids. Germline-derived CDR1 and CDR2 are LNHDA and SQIVND (reference sequence). Trimming removed 6 bases at V and 6 bases at J, with 11 bases between. Repertoires were generated with immunoSEQ multiplex PCR, while TCRdb's copy carries only in-frame clones and drops some. The profile shows about 75,000 clones, approximately 96% of them singletons. The sample consisted of T cells isolated from PBMCs. The gene calls are TRBV19 and TRBJ2-2, with D hard to call. This TCR derives from a human donor in good health. CDR3 nucleotides: TGTGCCAGTAGAAATCTGTTAGCCGGGGAGCTGTTTTTT. This gives the protein CASRNLLAGELFF.